This T cell receptor beta chain was sequenced in a study of blood T cell repertoires in COVID-19. Study information: There were acute and convalescent COVID-19 samples, and they came from the United States, Italy and Spain.

V dropped 7 bases and J dropped 4; count of bases not matched to a gene: 8. The CDR3 is 14 residues long. Germline V CDR1 and CDR2: SNHLY, FYNNEI. As processed by the authors: The assay estimated nucleated cells by amplifying reference gene primers. Clones were read by immunoSEQ multiplex PCR, and TCRdb kept only the in-frame ones, dropping some. The V and J calls and clone size come from that table; D and trimming were worked out from the DNA. The sample shows hundreds of thousands of clones, around 87% of them seen only once. Enrolled through a virtual design, the participants were between roughly 18 and 89 years of age and came from around 25 US areas.

The sample was PBMCs or T cells enriched from blood (not recorded which). The chain carries TRBV2 and TRBJ2-3; 7 bases fit TRBD2. The sequence came from a young man who had recovered from COVID-19. The CDR3 loop reads CASITGGASDTQYF. For the CDR3, the DNA is TGTGCCAGCATCACGGGAGGTGCCTCAGATACGCAGTATTTT.